This is a list of T cell receptor beta chains from one sample in a study of metastatic and nonmetastatic thyroid tumors. TCRdb re-clonotyped the PCR reads through MiXCR. The sample lists about 33,000 clones, over 15% occurring once. Sequenced input: blood. The receptor set was obtained from a female donor with papillary thyroid cancer or a benign thyroid nodule (not recorded which). Some clones in this sample may be carry-over from other donors' samples. CDR3s include the opening cysteine and the closing phenylalanine or tryptophan. The D gene is left open where the match is weak. Not every row has a clone size; where given, it reads once, few, many or a size class.

D	size	V	J	DNA	CDR3
NA	many	TRBV7-9	TRBJ2-5	TGTGCCAGCAGCTTTACACTACAAGAGACCCAGTACTTC	CASSFTLQETQYF
NA	many	TRBV2	TRBJ1-6	TGTGCCAGCAGTGAAAGGGGGGCCGATTATTCACCCCTCCACTTT	CASSERGADYSPLHF
TRBD2	many	TRBV27	TRBJ2-7	TGTGCCAGCAGTTCAGCGGGAGTTGCCGACGAGCAGTACTTC	CASSSAGVADEQYF
TRBD2	NA	TRBV5-6	TRBJ2-3	TGTGCCATCAGCGGGAGACTTACCAGCGGGACCACAGATACGCAGTATTTT	CAISGRLTSGTTDTQYF
NA	many	TRBV12-5	TRBJ2-7	TGTGCTAGTGGTTTGGTACCGGGGACGCAGCAGTACTTC	CASGLVPGTQQYF
NA	many	TRBV5-4	TRBJ2-7	TGTGCCAGCAGCCCGGACAGCAGCTCCTACGAGCAGTACTTC	CASSPDSSSYEQYF
NA	few	TRBV2	TRBJ1-6	TGTGCCAGCATGGGGAACGAGGGGATCATTAGACCCCTCCACTTT	CASMGNEGIIRPLHF
NA	medium-sized	TRBV12-3/TRBV12-4	TRBJ2-7	TGTGCCAGCAGGAACCGGGACACACTCGACGAGCAGTACTTC	CASRNRDTLDEQYF
NA	medium-sized	TRBV6-2/TRBV6-3	TRBJ2-7	TGTGCCAGCAGTCGGCCCGTGTCCTACGAGCAGTACTTC	CASSRPVSYEQYF
TRBD2	few	TRBV6-1	TRBJ2-3	TGTGCCAGCAGTGCTGGGAGGGGTGGGGATACGCAGTATTTT	CASSAGRGGDTQYF
NA	few	TRBV27	TRBJ2-1	TGTGCCAGCAGTTTAATACAGACTATCTGGGGGTCCGATGAGCAGTTCTTC	CASSLIQTIWGSDEQFF
NA	many	TRBV10-1	TRBJ1-5	TGCGCCAGCAGCCTCAATCAGCCCCAGCATTTT	CASSLNQPQHF
NA	many	TRBV11-2	TRBJ2-3	TGTGCCAGCAGCTTAGGGGAGAGGACAGATACGCAGTATTTT	CASSLGERTDTQYF
NA	many	TRBV28	TRBJ1-4	TGTGCCAGCAGTCCTGATTGGGAGGAGAATGAAAAACTGTTTTTT	CASSPDWEENEKLFF
NA	few	TRBV29-1	TRBJ2-1	TGCAGCGTTGGGACATGGAATACCAATGAGCAGTTCTTC	CSVGTWNTNEQFF
NA	many	TRBV18	TRBJ2-1	TGTGCCAGCTCACCACCAGAGGGACTCCTAAGGGGTAGTGAGCAGTTCTTC	CASSPPEGLLRGSEQFF
NA	many	TRBV29-1	TRBJ1-4	TGCAGCGTTGCCCAGGGACACTCTAATGAAAAACTGTTTTTT	CSVAQGHSNEKLFF
NA	many	TRBV9	TRBJ1-1	TGTGCCAGCAGCGGGGGACGAGGAACTGAAGCTTTCTTT	CASSGGRGTEAFF
NA	many	TRBV5-5	TRBJ2-7	TGTGCCAGCAGCACCGGCCTCGGGTACGAGCAGTACTTC	CASSTGLGYEQYF
NA	many	TRBV19	TRBJ2-2	TGTGCCAGTAATCCAAGTTCGAACACCGGGGAGCTGTTTTTT	CASNPSSNTGELFF
TRBD1	NA	TRBV5-1	TRBJ2-7	TGCGCCAGCAGCTGGGGACAGACCACCTACGAGCAGTACTTC	CASSWGQTTYEQYF
TRBD1	once	TRBV19	TRBJ1-3	TGTGCCAGTAGACCGCAGGGGGCATCGAGGGGAAACACAATATATTTT	CASRPQGASRGNTIYF
NA	many	TRBV30	TRBJ1-6	TGTGCCTGGAGTGTGGGTAGGTTTCGAAATTCACCCCTCCACTTT	CAWSVGRFRNSPLHF
NA	many	TRBV7-9	TRBJ2-7	TGTGCCAGCAGCTTAAAAGGCGGCTACGAGCAGTACTTC	CASSLKGGYEQYF
NA	many	TRBV29-1	TRBJ2-5	TGCAGCGCCTTAGACACGAACCAAGAGACCCAGTACTTC	CSALDTNQETQYF
NA	once	TRBV5-1	TRBJ1-5	TGCGCCAGCAACCCTGAATCTTTT	CASNPESF
TRBD1	many	TRBV20-1	TRBJ1-1	TGCAGTGCTAGTAGAGGGGGCCGGGAGGAAGCTTTCTTT	CSASRGGREEAFF
TRBD1	NA	TRBV9	TRBJ1-4	TGTGCCAGCAGCTCCCGGGACAGGGGAGCCACTAATGAAAAACTGTTTTTT	CASSSRDRGATNEKLFF
NA	many	TRBV20-1	TRBJ2-5	TGCAGTGCGTACGACAGGGAGACCCAGTACTTC	CSAYDRETQYF
NA	NA	TRBV4-1	TRBJ2-2	TGCGCCAGCAGCCAAGATCGCATATGCCTGACCGGGGATCTGTTTTTT	CASSQDRICLTGDLFF
TRBD1	many	TRBV6-1	TRBJ1-4	TGTGCCAGCAGTGAAGTCTCAACAGGGGCTGAAAAACTGTTTTTT	CASSEVSTGAEKLFF
TRBD1	many	TRBV6-2/TRBV6-3	TRBJ2-1	TGTGCCAGCAGCCCCGGGACAGGGGATAGAGATGAGCAGTTCTTC	CASSPGTGDRDEQFF
NA	once	TRBV20-1	TRBJ2-5	TGCAATGCTAGATGGAAAGGGGGAATAGAGACCCAGTACTTC	CNARWKGGIETQYF
NA	many	TRBV4-1	TRBJ2-7	TGCGCCAGCAGCCAACCGGGCCTGGGGTACGAGCAGTACTTC	CASSQPGLGYEQYF
NA	few	TRBV27	TRBJ2-1	TGTGCCAGCAGCTCCACAGGGCTAAGCTACGATGAGCAGTTCTTC	CASSSTGLSYDEQFF
NA	many	TRBV6-1	TRBJ2-2	TGTGCCAGCAGTGGCCGCCGGGCTGAGAACACCGGGGAGCTGTTTTTT	CASSGRRAENTGELFF